This entry concerns a single T cell receptor (beta chain). As defined, naive CD8 cells were CD45RO-negative and positively selected for CCR7, with terminally differentiated effector memory CD45RA+ cells excluded. Each of the donors was a healthy adult who was HIV-negative and had not had a recent acute infection or vaccination. This sample was taken from a study of shared clonotypes between healthy human individuals. Some clones are missing from TCRdb's copy, which holds only in-frame ones; the method was immunoSEQ multiplex PCR. Counted here are over 800,000 clones, more than 85% occurring once; the ten biggest clones make up around 24%. Per the germline V gene, CDR1 is KGHSY and CDR2 is FQNENV. V dropped 0 bases and J dropped 3 bases, with 15 bases sitting between them. The CDR3 contains 16 residues.

The sample taken for sequencing was naive CD8+ T cells sorted from blood. The chain links TRBV16 to TRBJ2-7; D is unclear. This clonotype originated in a man under 40 in good health. Written as DNA, the CDR3 is TGTGCCAGCAGCCAATCACCGGACCCTAAAAACTACGAGCAGTACTTC. The encoded protein is CASSQSPDPKNYEQYF. The whole variable domain, remainder taken from reference TRBV16 and TRBJ2-7, is GEEVAQTPKHLVRGEGQKAKLYCAPIKGHSYVFWYQQVLKNEFKFLISFQNENVFDETGMPKERFSAKCLPNSPCSLEIQATKLEDSAVYFCASSQSPDPKNYEQYFGPGTRLTVT.